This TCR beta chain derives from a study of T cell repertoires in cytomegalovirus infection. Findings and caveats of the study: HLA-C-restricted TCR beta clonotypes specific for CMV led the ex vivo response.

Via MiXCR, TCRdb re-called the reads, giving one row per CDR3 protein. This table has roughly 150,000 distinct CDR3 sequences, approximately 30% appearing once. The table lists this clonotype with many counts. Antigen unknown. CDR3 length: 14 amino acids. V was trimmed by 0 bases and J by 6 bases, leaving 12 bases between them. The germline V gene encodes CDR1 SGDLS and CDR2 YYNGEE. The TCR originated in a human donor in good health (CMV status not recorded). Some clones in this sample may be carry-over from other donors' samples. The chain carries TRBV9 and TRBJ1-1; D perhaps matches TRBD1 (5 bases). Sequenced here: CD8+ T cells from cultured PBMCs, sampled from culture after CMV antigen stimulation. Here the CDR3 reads CASSVVPGGAEAFF. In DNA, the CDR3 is TGTGCCAGCAGCGTAGTCCCGGGGGGGGCTGAAGCTTTCTTT.